This T cell receptor beta chain originates from a study of Ad26.COV2.S vaccination and SARS-CoV-2 variants. Study-wide background: Ad26.COV2.S arm of COV1001 included the donor. Study-level points and caveats: Total T cell responses, in the TCR breadth and depth analyses, may have been underestimated. Post-vaccination breadth of spike-specific CD8+ and CD4+ T cell responses was reportedly substantial.

This clone turned up a few times. Its specificity is unknown. Noted treatment: about 20 received Ad26.COV2.S at low or high dose, single or two shots; about five received placebo; per-sample allocation not given. Repertoires come from day 63 after the first vaccine or placebo injection. SARS-CoV-2 spike from the Wuhan strain was encoded by the vaccine, an Ad26 vector. Profiled with immunoSEQ multiplex PCR; TCRdb holds only in-frame clones, not every one. The sample includes about 680,000 clones, more than 80% seen only once; the top ten take about 1.5%. The V gene end was trimmed by 4 bases and the J gene end by 1 base; junction bases not matched to a gene: 7. The germline gives CDR1 SEHNR, CDR2 FQNEAQ (reference sequence). The length of the CDR3 is 15 residues.

The chain joins TRBV7-9 to TRBJ2-7; 7 positions agree with TRBD2. The input for sequencing was peripheral blood, taken in a trial of Ad26.COV2.S vaccine versus placebo. The source of this sequence is a person aged 18-65 years who received the Ad26.COV2.S COVID-19 vaccine or a placebo. The CDR3 nucleotides are TGTGCCAGCAGCTCCGGACGGGAGGTTTCCTACGAGCAGTACTTC. It translates to CASSSGREVSYEQYF.